Listed here are 3 T cell receptor beta chains from one sample, sequenced in a study of T cell responses to AZD1222 COVID-19 vaccine. Assay: immunoSEQ multiplex PCR; the TCRdb copy retains only in-frame clones and omits some. The sample holds over 90,000 clones, approximately 84% seen once. This specimen consisted of peripheral blood, obtained on day 0 of AZD1222 vaccination. Receptor source: an adult in good health.

V is TRBV10-2 and J is TRBJ1-1, with TRBD1 as a possible D gene (5 bases). The CDR3 is made up of 13 amino acids. The ends were cut back, 8 bases at V and 1 base at J, with 11 bases in the middle. CDR1 and CDR2 from the germline V gene are WSHSY and SAAADI. The CDR3 protein is CASFGGGNTEAFF. In DNA form, the CDR3 reads TGCGCCAGCTTCGGGGGGGGGAACACTGAAGCTTTCTTT.

V and J are TRBV28 and TRBJ2-7, with D possibly being TRBD1 or TRBD2 (5 bases each). Germline loops: CDR1 MDHEN, CDR2 SYDVKM. V was shortened by 7 bases and J by 3 bases, with 13 bases between the two germline ends. This CDR3 region has 13 residues. CDR3 in DNA: TGTGCCAGCAAAATAGGGGACCGCTACGAGCAGTACTTC. This gives the protein CASKIGDRYEQYF.

The genes are TRBV15 and TRBJ1-4; 8 bases align to TRBD1. Germline loops: CDR1 LNHNV, CDR2 YYDKDF (reference sequence). The CDR3 is made up of 16 amino acids. The V gene end was trimmed by 0 bases and the J gene end by 5 bases; junction bases not matched to a gene: 5. The DNA of the CDR3 is TGTGCCACCAGCAGAGATCCCCAGGGGGCGAATGAAAAACTGTTTTTT. This sequence encodes CATSRDPQGANEKLFF. The variable domain in full, completed from reference TRBV15 and TRBJ1-4, reads DAMVIQNPRYQVTQFGKPVTLSCSQTLNHNVMYWYQQKSSQAPKLLFHYYDKDFNNEADTPDNFQSRRPNTSFCFLDIRSPGLGDTAMYLCATSRDPQGANEKLFFGSGTQLSVL.